This T cell receptor (beta chain) appears in the sequencing data of a study of vaccination and CD4 T cells after COVID-19. TCRdb used MiXCR to reprocess the PCR reads, holding one entry per CDR3 protein. The sample has 20,000 or so distinct CDR3 sequences, over 45% seen once. Germline V lookup: CDR1 SGHTA, CDR2 FQGNSA. Trimming cost V 3 bases and J 3 bases; bases outside gene matches: 11. This CDR3 has 17 residues. J is TRBJ2-7 and V is TRBV7-2, with 10 bases aligning to TRBD2. This material consisted of CD4+ T cells from blood, taken after SARS-CoV-2 vaccination. The clonotype originates from a human donor who had recovered from COVID-19. This chain's CDR3 is CASSFASGSLSYYEQYF. CDR3 DNA sequence: TGTGCCAGCAGCTTCGCTAGCGGGAGCCTGTCTTACTACGAGCAGTACTTC. The full variable domain, with the rest looked up from reference TRBV7-2 and TRBJ2-7, is GAGVSQSPSNKVTEKGKDVELRCDPISGHTALYWYRQSLGQGLEFLIYFQGNSAPDKSGLPSDRFSAERTGGSVSTLTIQRTQQEDSAVYLCASSFASGSLSYYEQYFGPGTRLTVT.